What follows is one TCR beta chain and its context. Antigen unknown. Primers for the PCR totalled 60 Vbeta and 13 Jbeta. Sequenced by immunoSEQ multiplex PCR; TCRdb stores in-frame clones only, minus some. The table records more than 65,000 clones, around 79% of them present only once. These data belong to a study of cytomegalovirus exposure and HLA in healthy donors. The study's findings and limits: Common viral pathogens (according to a later analysis) appeared linked to several of the most significant clusters. Earlier results showed most TCR beta V segments being productive about 90% or about 30% of the time. Later analysis showed TCR association rates varying by HLA locus, highest for DRB1 and lowest for HLA-C. Later analysis associated a missense DCLRE1C variant with TCR beta V- and J-gene trimming.

The sample comprised PBMCs. The sequence derives from a man aged 18 to 35 in good health and CMV-seropositive.

CDR3 nucleotides: TGTGCCAGCACCCTACCCGGTCGGGGAGCCGAAGAGACCCAGTACTTC. As protein: CASTLPGRGAEETQYF. The rearrangement links TRBV28 to TRBJ2-5; perhaps TRBD2 as D (5 bases). The CDR3 is made up of 16 amino acids. In germline, CDR1 is MDHEN, CDR2 SYDVKM. The V end lost 7 bases, the J end lost 3 bases, and 21 bases lay between the germline ends.